The subject of this entry is one T cell receptor beta chain. This entry is derived from a study of blood T cell repertoires in COVID-19. Study background: Specimens from acute and convalescent COVID-19 originated in the United States, Italy and Spain. From T cells, B-cell-depleted T cells, or PBMCs came the material, which was cDNA or gDNA.

Germline CDR1 SGHTA, CDR2 FQGNSA. The CDR3 runs 13 residues. Between the trimmed V and J ends, which lost 6 bases and 1 base, there was a span of 9 bases. Authors' processing steps: From reference gene primer amplification, estimates of nucleated cell counts were derived. The assay was immunoSEQ multiplex PCR, and TCRdb's table has in-frame clones only and misses some. V and J calls and clone size follow that table, whereas D and trimming were derived from the DNA. The sample has about 120,000 clones; 88% are singletons. Sequencing used peripheral blood. This chain links TRBV7-2 with TRBJ1-1; D is ambiguous. The TCR comes from a middle-aged man with acute or convalescent COVID-19. CDR3 region: CASSPEGNTEAFF. DNA of the CDR3: TGTGCCAGCAGTCCCGAGGGGAACACTGAAGCTTTCTTT.